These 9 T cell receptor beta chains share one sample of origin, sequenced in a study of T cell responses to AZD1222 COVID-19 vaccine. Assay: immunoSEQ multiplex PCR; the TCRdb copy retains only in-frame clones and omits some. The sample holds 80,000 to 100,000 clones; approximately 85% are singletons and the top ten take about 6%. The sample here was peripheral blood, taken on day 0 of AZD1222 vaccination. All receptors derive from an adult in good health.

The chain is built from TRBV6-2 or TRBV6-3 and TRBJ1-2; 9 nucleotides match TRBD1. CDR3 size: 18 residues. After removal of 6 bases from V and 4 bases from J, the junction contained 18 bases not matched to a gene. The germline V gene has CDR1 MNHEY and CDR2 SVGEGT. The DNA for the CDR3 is TGTGCCAGCAGCCCCCCGGGACAGGGTTTCACCTCGTCCTATGGCTACACCTTC. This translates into CASSPPGQGFTSSYGYTF.

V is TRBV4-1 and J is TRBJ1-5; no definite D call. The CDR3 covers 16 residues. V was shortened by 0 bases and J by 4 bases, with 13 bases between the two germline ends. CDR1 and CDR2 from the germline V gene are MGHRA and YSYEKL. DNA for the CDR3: TGCGCCAGCAGCCAAGATCTCGACTCCCGAAATCAGCCCCAGCATTTT. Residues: CASSQDLDSRNQPQHF.

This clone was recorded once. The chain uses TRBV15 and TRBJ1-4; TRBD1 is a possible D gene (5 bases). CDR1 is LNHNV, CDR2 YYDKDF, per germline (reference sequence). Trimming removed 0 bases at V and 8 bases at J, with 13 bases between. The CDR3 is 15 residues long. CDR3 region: CATSRDKRAGEKLFF. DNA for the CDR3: TGTGCCACCAGCAGAGATAAGCGGGCAGGGGAAAAACTGTTTTTT.

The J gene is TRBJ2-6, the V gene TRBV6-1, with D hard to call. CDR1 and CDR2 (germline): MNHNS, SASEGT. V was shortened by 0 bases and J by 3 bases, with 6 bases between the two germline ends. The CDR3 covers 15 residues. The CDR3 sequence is CASSEAVGGANVLTF. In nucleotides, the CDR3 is TGTGCCAGCAGTGAAGCCGTGGGTGGGGCCAACGTCCTGACTTTC.

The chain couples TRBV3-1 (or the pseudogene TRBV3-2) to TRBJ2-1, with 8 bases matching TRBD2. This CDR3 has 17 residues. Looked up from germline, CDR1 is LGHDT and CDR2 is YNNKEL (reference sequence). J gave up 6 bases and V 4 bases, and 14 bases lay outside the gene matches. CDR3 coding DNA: TGTGCCAGCAGCCCCAGCGGAAAGGTAGCGGGGTCCAATGAGCAGTTCTTC. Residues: CASSPSGKVAGSNEQFF.

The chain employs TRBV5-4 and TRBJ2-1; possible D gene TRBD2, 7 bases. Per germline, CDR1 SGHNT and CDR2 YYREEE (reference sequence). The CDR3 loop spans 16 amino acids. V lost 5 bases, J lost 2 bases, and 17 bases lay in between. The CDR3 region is CASSRGGGDTYNEQFF. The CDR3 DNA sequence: TGTGCCAGCAGTCGCGGGGGCGGGGATACCTACAATGAGCAGTTCTTC. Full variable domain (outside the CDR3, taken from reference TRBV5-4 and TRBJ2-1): ETGVTQSPTHLIKTRGQQVTLRCSSQSGHNTVSWYQQALGQGPQFIFQYYREEENGRGNFPPRFSGLQFPNYSSELNVNALELDDSALYLCASSRGGGDTYNEQFFGPGTRLTVL.

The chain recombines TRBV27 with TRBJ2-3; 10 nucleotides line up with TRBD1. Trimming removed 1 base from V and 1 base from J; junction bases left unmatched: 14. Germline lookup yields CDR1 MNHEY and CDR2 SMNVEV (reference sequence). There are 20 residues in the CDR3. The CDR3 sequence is CASSLYRVEDRGIRTDTQYF. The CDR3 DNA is TGTGCCAGCAGTTTATATCGGGTGGAGGACAGGGGGATTCGCACAGATACGCAGTATTTT.

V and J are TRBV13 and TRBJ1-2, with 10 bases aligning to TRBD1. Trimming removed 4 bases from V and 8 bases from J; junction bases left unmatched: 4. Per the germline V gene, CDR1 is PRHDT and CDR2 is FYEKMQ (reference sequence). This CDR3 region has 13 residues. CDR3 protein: CASSYGQGGGYTF. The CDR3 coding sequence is TGTGCCAGCAGCTACGGACAGGGGGGAGGCTACACCTTC. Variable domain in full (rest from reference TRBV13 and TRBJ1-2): AAGVIQSPRHLIKEKRETATLKCYPIPRHDTVYWYQQGPGQDPQFLISFYEKMQSDKGSIPDRFSAQQFSDYHSELNMSSLELGDSALYFCASSYGQGGGYTFGSGTRLTVV.

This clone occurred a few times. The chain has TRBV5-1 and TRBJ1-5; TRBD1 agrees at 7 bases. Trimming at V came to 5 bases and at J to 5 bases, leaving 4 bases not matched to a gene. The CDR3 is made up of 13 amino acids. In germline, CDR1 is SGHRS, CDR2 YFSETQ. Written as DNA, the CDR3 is TGCGCCAGCAGTACAGGGGCAGATCAGCCCCAGCATTTT. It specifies CASSTGADQPQHF.